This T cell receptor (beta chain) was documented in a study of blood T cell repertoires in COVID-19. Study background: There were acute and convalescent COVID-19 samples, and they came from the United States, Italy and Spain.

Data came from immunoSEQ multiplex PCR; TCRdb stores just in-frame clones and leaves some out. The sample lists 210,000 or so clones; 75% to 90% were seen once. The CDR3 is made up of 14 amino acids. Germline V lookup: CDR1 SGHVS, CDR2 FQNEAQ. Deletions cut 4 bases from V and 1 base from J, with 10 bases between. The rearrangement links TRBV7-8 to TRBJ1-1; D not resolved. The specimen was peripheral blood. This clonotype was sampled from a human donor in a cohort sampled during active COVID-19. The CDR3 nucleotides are TGTGCCAGCAGCTCGGGTCTGGGGAACACTGAAGCTTTCTTT. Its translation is CASSSGLGNTEAFF.